Listed below are T cell receptor beta chains from one sample, sequenced in a study of CD8+CD57+ T cells in acquired aplastic anemia. TCRdb re-derived calls from the reads in MiXCR, one entry per CDR3 protein. The sample yields roughly 280,000 distinct CDR3 sequences, roughly 59% seen once. The sample comprised sorted CD4+, CD8+, or CD8+CD57+ T cells (not recorded which) from PBMCs. These receptors originate from a human donor with aplastic anemia. CDR3s include the opening cysteine and the closing phenylalanine or tryptophan. The D gene is left open where the match is weak. The size field is filled for only some rows; it gives once, few, many or a size class.

>TRBD2|TRBV7-3|TRBJ2-7|once
CASSFPGGREQYF
TGTGCCAGCAGCTTCCCGGGAGGGCGAGAGCAGTACTTC
>.|TRBV25-1|TRBJ2-1|.
CASSEWIGGGDNEQFF
TGTGCCAGCAGTGAATGGATAGGGGGGGGGGACAATGAGCAGTTCTTC
>.|TRBV7-3|TRBJ2-7|few
CASSQQGRSEQYF
TGTGCCAGCAGCCAACAGGGTCGGTCCGAGCAGTACTTC
>.|TRBV7-6|TRBJ2-5|once
CASSLAAGPQETQYF
TGTGCCAGCAGCTTAGCCGCGGGTCCCCAGGAGACCCAGTACTTC
>TRBD1|TRBV19|TRBJ1-6|many
CASTSGTGWNSPLHF
TGTGCCAGTACCTCCGGGACAGGGTGGAATTCACCCCTCCACTTT
>TRBD1|TRBV7-3|TRBJ1-1|.
CASSLGTGTVDFF
TGTGCCAGCAGCTTAGGGACAGGCACTGTAGATTTCTTT
>.|TRBV20-1|TRBJ2-1|.
CSASGDNVYTDTQFF
TGCAGTGCTAGTGGGGACAACGTTTACACAGATACGCAGTTCTTC
>TRBD2|TRBV24-1|TRBJ2-1|.
CATSGGGSSYNEQFF
TGTGCCACCAGTGGGGGGGGGAGCTCCTACAATGAGCAGTTCTTC
>TRBD2|TRBV20-1|TRBJ2-1|.
CSASFVREATYNEQFF
TGCAGTGCTAGTTTTGTGCGGGAGGCGACCTACAATGAGCAGTTCTTC
>.|TRBV5-8|TRBJ1-5|many
CASSLGGEGNQPQHF
TGTGCCAGCAGCTTGGGGGGGGAAGGCAATCAGCCCCAGCATTTT
>.|TRBV20-1|TRBJ2-3|few
CSARMAGPDTQYF
TGCAGTGCAAGGATGGCGGGCCCAGATACGCAGTATTTT
>TRBD1|TRBV11-1|TRBJ1-2|many
CASSLSPGGTYGYTF
TGTGCCAGCAGCTTAAGTCCAGGGGGGACCTATGGCTACACCTTC
>.|TRBV19|TRBJ1-1|.
CASSIVFNTEAFF
TGTGCCAGTAGTATAGTATTTAACACTGAAGCTTTCTTT
>.|TRBV11-3|TRBJ2-3|many
CASSSPGLDTQYF
TGTGCCAGCAGCTCCCCCGGACTAGATACGCAGTATTTT
>.|TRBV18|TRBJ2-7|many
CASSPPSVTYEQYF
TGTGCCAGCTCACCACCGAGTGTGACCTACGAGCAGTACTTC
>.|TRBV20-1|TRBJ2-7|few
CSATGKSLQQYF
TGCAGTGCTACCGGGAAGTCATTGCAGCAGTACTTC
>TRBD1|TRBV4-1|TRBJ2-7|many
CASSQEGQGGYEQYF
TGCGCCAGCAGCCAAGAGGGACAGGGGGGGTACGAGCAGTACTTC
>TRBD1|TRBV25-1|TRBJ1-2|.
CASSKGQDYGYTF
TGTGCCAGCAGTAAGGGACAGGACTATGGCTACACCTTC
>TRBD1|TRBV20-1|TRBJ2-2|.
CSARLGQMNTGELFF
TGCAGTGCTAGATTGGGACAGATGAACACCGGGGAGCTGTTTTTT
>.|TRBV10-1|TRBJ2-7|.
CASSERGIPYEQYF
TGCGCCAGCAGTGAGCGAGGGATCCCCTACGAGCAGTACTTC
>.|TRBV15|TRBJ1-2|.
CATSRAAGVNYGYTF
TGTGCCACCAGCAGAGCAGCAGGTGTGAACTATGGCTACACCTTC
>.|TRBV7-9|TRBJ1-5|once
CASSPAGHVSNQPQHF
TGTGCCAGCAGTCCCGCTGGCCATGTTAGCAATCAGCCCCAGCATTTT
>TRBD1|TRBV20-1|TRBJ1-2|.
CSANPDRASGYGYTF
TGCAGTGCTAACCCTGACAGGGCCTCTGGCTATGGCTACACCTTC
>TRBD1|TRBV19|TRBJ2-3|.
CASGIGAGGNTDKQYF
TGTGCCAGTGGTATAGGGGCAGGGGGCAACACAGATAAGCAGTATTTT
>.|TRBV11-2|TRBJ2-7|.
CASSGRVGVGYEQYF
TGTGCCAGCAGCGGTCGGGTCGGGGTGGGTTACGAGCAGTACTTC
>.|TRBV3-1|TRBJ1-5|.
CASSQVSGADQPQHF
TGTGCCAGCAGCCAAGTGTCTGGGGCGGATCAGCCCCAGCATTTT
>.|TRBV29-1|TRBJ1-5|.
CSVEDGGSNQPQHF
TGCAGCGTTGAAGATGGGGGAAGCAATCAGCCCCAGCATTTT
>TRBD2|TRBV7-2|TRBJ2-3|.
CASSYHPGLAGVQTAQYF
TGTGCCAGCAGCTACCATCCGGGACTAGCGGGGGTACAGACTGCGCAGTATTTT
>TRBD2|TRBV5-8|TRBJ2-1|many
CASSLALTSGGLDEQFF
TGTGCCAGCAGCCTTGCCCTTACTAGCGGGGGGCTGGATGAGCAGTTCTTC
>.|TRBV5-1|TRBJ1-5|many
CASSLFTGSNQPQHF
TGCGCCAGCAGCTTGTTCACAGGGTCCAATCAGCCCCAGCATTTT
>.|TRBV10-1|TRBJ2-1|many
CAVQRASSDEQFF
TGCGCAGTCCAGCGGGCTAGCAGCGATGAGCAGTTCTTC
>TRBD1|TRBV20-1|TRBJ2-1|.
CSALTGQGYNEQFF
TGCAGTGCTCTTACCGGACAGGGTTACAATGAGCAGTTCTTC
>.|TRBV5-1|TRBJ1-1|.
CASSEQLAGVFF
TGCGCCAGCAGCGAACAACTAGCGGGAGTTTTCTTT
>TRBD1|TRBV10-3|TRBJ2-2|few
CAISAGQGVTGELFF
TGTGCCATCAGTGCTGGACAGGGAGTCACCGGGGAGCTGTTTTTT
>TRBD1|TRBV6-1|TRBJ2-7|.
CASSKDRPLYEQYF
TGTGCCAGCAGCAAGGACAGGCCACTCTACGAGCAGTACTTC
>TRBD2|TRBV7-8|TRBJ2-3|once
CASSLDGAGGFGTQYF
TGTGCCAGCAGCTTAGATGGAGCGGGAGGTTTCGGTACGCAGTATTTT
>TRBD1|TRBV7-9|TRBJ1-5|.
CASSQQDRGLREPQHF
TGTGCCAGCAGCCAACAGGACAGGGGGCTAAGAGAGCCCCAGCATTTT
>.|TRBV2|TRBJ2-7|.
CASSVRSNYEQYF
TGTGCCAGCAGTGTGAGGTCGAACTACGAGCAGTACTTC
>TRBD1|TRBV10-3|TRBJ2-7|many
CAISGTGGSYEQYF
TGTGCCATCAGTGGGACAGGGGGTAGCTACGAGCAGTACTTC
>.|TRBV12-3/TRBV12-4|TRBJ2-2|.
CASRPDSTLVNTGELFF
TGTGCCAGCAGGCCCGACAGCACCCTCGTCAACACCGGGGAGCTGTTTTTT
>.|TRBV7-9|TRBJ2-7|.
CASSPGMGRNEQYF
TGTGCCAGCAGCCCCGGGATGGGGAGGAACGAGCAGTACTTC
>.|TRBV7-9|TRBJ2-1|many
CASSLSQGVFLFF
TGTGCCAGCAGCCTAAGCCAGGGTGTTTTCCTGTTCTTC
>.|TRBV27|TRBJ2-7|.
CASYSGSLSNYEQYF
TGTGCCAGCTATTCGGGCTCTCTCTCAAATTACGAGCAGTACTTC
>.|TRBV25-1|TRBJ1-4|.
CATEERDQKLFF
TGTGCCACCGAGGAAAGGGATCAAAAACTGTTTTTT
>.|TRBV13|TRBJ2-1|.
CASSSGVTYNEQFF
TGTGCCAGCAGCTCAGGGGTGACCTACAATGAGCAGTTCTTC
>TRBD1|TRBV24-1|TRBJ2-5|.
CATSDSAGGSQETQYF
TGTGCCACCAGTGATTCTGCAGGGGGCTCGCAAGAGACCCAGTACTTC
>.|TRBV7-2|TRBJ2-1|.
CASSSAHLNEQFF
TGTGCCAGCAGTTCGGCCCACCTTAATGAGCAGTTCTTC
>.|TRBV2|TRBJ1-2|.
CASRKTGTLIYGYTF
TGTGCCAGCAGAAAGACAGGAACTCTGATCTATGGCTACACCTTC
>TRBD1|TRBV5-4|TRBJ2-7|.
CASSQQGAYEQYF
TGTGCCAGCAGCCAACAGGGGGCATACGAGCAGTACTTC
>TRBD2|TRBV7-8|TRBJ2-7|.
CASSSQGLAGGIYEQYF
TGTGCCAGCAGCTCACAGGGACTAGCGGGGGGGATATACGAGCAGTACTTC
>TRBD2|TRBV20-1|TRBJ2-1|.
CSAPRGVSSGGYNEQFF
TGCAGTGCTCCACGCGGGGTGTCTAGCGGGGGGTACAATGAGCAGTTCTTC
>.|TRBV7-9|TRBJ1-4|.
CASSLSMEKLFF
TGTGCCAGCAGCTTAAGCATGGAAAAACTGTTTTTT
>.|TRBV7-8|TRBJ1-1|.
CASSFTGGEAFF
TGTGCCAGCAGCTTTACAGGCGGTGAAGCTTTCTTT
>TRBD1|TRBV7-9|TRBJ1-4|many
CASSLRVAGGEKLFF
TGTGCCAGCAGCTTAAGGGTGGCAGGGGGGGAAAAACTGTTTTTT
>TRBD1|TRBV6-2/TRBV6-3|TRBJ1-6|.
CASRGQGSGSPLHF
TGTGCCAGCAGAGGACAGGGGTCTGGATCACCCCTCCACTTT